One sample yielded the 8 T cell receptor beta chains listed below, sequenced in a study of blood T cell repertoires in COVID-19. Clones were read by immunoSEQ multiplex PCR, and TCRdb kept only the in-frame ones, dropping some. The sample carries around 100,000 clones, around 83% recorded once. The sample taken for sequencing was peripheral blood. These receptors all stem from a man between 40 and 49 years old with acute or convalescent COVID-19.

The chain uses TRBV12-3 or TRBV12-4 and TRBJ2-2, with D tentatively TRBD1 (6 bases). With 6 bases removed from V and 4 bases from J, the gap between germline ends came to 9 bases. This CDR3 has 13 amino acids. Written as DNA, the CDR3 is TGTGCCAGCAGGAGGACAGTCACCGGGGAGCTGTTTTTT. Translation gives CASRRTVTGELFF.

This chain links TRBV29-1 with TRBJ2-3, with a tentative D call TRBD2 (6 bases). Germline V CDR1 and CDR2: SQVTM, ANQGSEA. The CDR3 sequence is 14 residues long. V was pared by 2 bases and J by 5 bases, with 14 bases between. CDR3 DNA sequence: TGCAGCGTTGAAAGGGACTCCATCGGAGATACGCAGTATTTT. Protein sequence: CSVERDSIGDTQYF.

J is TRBJ2-7 and V is TRBV11-2; D remains ambiguous. The CDR3 is made up of 14 amino acids. V lost 2 bases, J lost 2 bases, and 10 bases lay in between. Germline values: CDR1 SGHAT, CDR2 FQNNGV. The CDR3 region has the DNA TGTGCCAGCAGCTTAAGCGTGCAGACCTACGAGCAGTACTTC. This codes for CASSLSVQTYEQYF.

The chain employs TRBV30 and TRBJ1-1, with 7 bases matching TRBD1. V was pared by 5 bases and J by 8 bases, with 5 bases of the junction left unmatched. Germline V lookup: CDR1 GTSNPN, CDR2 SVGIG (reference sequence). The CDR3 has 11 residues. CDR3 sequence (DNA): TGTGCCTGGCAAGGGACAGCCGAAGCTTTCTTT. This sequence encodes CAWQGTAEAFF.

This rearrangement joins TRBV24-1 to TRBJ1-4; D not certain. Trimming removed 2 bases from V and 8 bases from J, with 11 bases in between. CDR3 length: 14 amino acids. Germline V gives CDR1 KGHDR, CDR2 SFDVKD. The CDR3 nucleotides are TGTGCCACCAGTGATTCGAGTCGCGCGGAAAAACTGTTTTTT. Translated, it gives CATSDSSRAEKLFF.

The J gene is TRBJ2-3, the V gene TRBV2, with 15 bases matching TRBD2. V dropped 5 bases and J dropped 1; count of bases not matched to a gene: 1. Germline V CDR1 and CDR2: SNHLY, FYNNEI. The CDR3 has 16 amino acids. CDR3 loop: CASSWTSGGGTDTQYF. CDR3 DNA: TGTGCCAGCAGTTGGACTAGCGGGGGGGGCACAGATACGCAGTATTTT.

The rearrangement uses TRBV18 and TRBJ2-7, with 7 bases matching TRBD1. The CDR3 loop spans 13 amino acids. Unmatched junction bases numbered 4, after V lost 4 bases and J lost 4 bases. Germline V lookup: CDR1 KGHSH, CDR2 LQKENI. CDR3 bases: TGTGCCAGCTCACAGGACAGGAGATACGAGCAGTACTTC. Translation: CASSQDRRYEQYF.

In this sample, this clone turned up a few times. J is TRBJ1-6 and V is TRBV14, with D tentatively TRBD1 (5 bases). The CDR3 extends over 16 amino acids. V gave up 3 bases and J gave up 7 bases, with 16 bases separating them. Germline CDR1 SGHDN, CDR2 FVKESK. CDR3 amino acids: CASSHSGQGRNSPLHF. DNA for the CDR3: TGTGCCAGCAGCCATTCAGGGCAAGGACGAAATTCACCCCTCCACTTT.